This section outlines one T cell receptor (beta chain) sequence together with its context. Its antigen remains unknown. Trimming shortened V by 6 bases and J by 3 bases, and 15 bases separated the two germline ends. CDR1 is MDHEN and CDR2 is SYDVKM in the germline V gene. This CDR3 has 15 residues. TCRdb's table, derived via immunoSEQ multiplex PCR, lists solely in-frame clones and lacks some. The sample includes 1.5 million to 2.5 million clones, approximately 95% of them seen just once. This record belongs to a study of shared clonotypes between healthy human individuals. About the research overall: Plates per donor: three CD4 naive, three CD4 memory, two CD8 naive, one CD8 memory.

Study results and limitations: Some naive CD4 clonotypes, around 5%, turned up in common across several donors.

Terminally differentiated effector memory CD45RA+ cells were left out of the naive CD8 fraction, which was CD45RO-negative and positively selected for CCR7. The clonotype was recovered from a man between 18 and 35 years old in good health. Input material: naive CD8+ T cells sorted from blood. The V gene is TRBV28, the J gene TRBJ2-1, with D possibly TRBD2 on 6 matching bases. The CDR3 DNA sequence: TGTGCCAGCAGACTTCTCGAGGAGGGCTACAATGAGCAGTTCTTC. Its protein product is CASRLLEEGYNEQFF.